Following are 10 T cell receptor beta chains from one sample sequenced in a study of shared clonotypes between healthy human individuals. Terminally differentiated effector memory CD45RA+ cells were left out of the naive CD8 fraction, which was CD45RO-negative and positively selected for CCR7. Repertoires were generated with immunoSEQ multiplex PCR, while TCRdb's copy carries only in-frame clones and drops some. This sample yields about 1,800,000 clones, of which about 94% are seen a single time; 1% to 1.5% belongs to the top ten. Specimen: naive CD8+ T cells sorted from blood. These receptors were collected from a young man in good health.

J is TRBJ1-2 and V is TRBV28, with TRBD1 matching over 10 bases. With V trimmed by 3 bases and J by 7 bases, 14 bases remained unmatched. The CDR3 length is 17 residues. Germline assignment: CDR1 MDHEN and CDR2 SYDVKM. The CDR3 is CASSFPGTGAHHPGYTF. DNA for the CDR3: TGTGCCAGCAGTTTCCCCGGGACAGGGGCCCATCATCCTGGCTACACCTTC.

This clone has a single count. This chain joins TRBV7-6 and TRBJ1-2, with 8 bases that match TRBD1. The CDR3 covers 15 residues. The ends lost 1 base at V and 7 bases at J; junction bases unmatched: 8. Germline V gene lookup returns CDR1 SGHVS and CDR2 FNYEAQ. CDR3 region: CASSLDGSGGGGYTF. The CDR3 region has the DNA TGTGCCAGCAGCTTAGACGGTTCAGGGGGCGGTGGCTACACCTTC.

V gene TRBV13 combines with J gene TRBJ2-3; D is ambiguous. The CDR3 runs to 15 residues. Trimming cost V 8 bases and J 5 bases, with 20 bases left between them. Germline CDR1 PRHDT, CDR2 FYEKMQ (reference sequence). CDR3 in DNA: TGTGCCAGCCTAGTAACGGACGGGCTCTTAGATACGCAGTATTTT. The encoded protein is CASLVTDGLLDTQYF.

A remark on this clone: Additional DNA sequences in this sample encode the identical CDR3. This chain connects TRBV27 to TRBJ1-6; 8 nucleotides align to TRBD1. Germline CDR1 and CDR2: MNHEY and SMNVEV (reference sequence). V was pared by 5 bases and J by 8 bases, with 5 bases of the junction left unmatched. This CDR3 has 14 amino acids. In nucleotides, the CDR3 is TGTGCCAGCAGTCCCGGGACAGGATATTCACCCCTCCACTTT. Translating gives CASSPGTGYSPLHF.

The J gene is TRBJ2-7, the V gene TRBV7-9; perhaps TRBD2 as D (6 bases). Trimming took 4 bases from V and 2 from J, leaving 15 bases between them. CDR3 length: 15 residues. Per the germline V gene, CDR1 is SEHNR and CDR2 is FQNEAQ (reference sequence). Here the CDR3 reads CASSSHGTYAYEQYF. In nucleotides, the CDR3 is TGTGCCAGCAGCTCTCACGGGACTTACGCCTACGAGCAGTACTTC.

The chain couples TRBV27 to TRBJ2-1, with 8 bases aligning to TRBD2. V shed 11 bases and J 2 bases; nucleotides not matched to a gene: 11. Germline CDR1 reads MNHEY; CDR2 reads SMNVEV (reference sequence). The CDR3 is made up of 15 amino acids. CDR3 sequence: CASTRDGGAYNEQFF. The DNA for the CDR3 is TGTGCCTCCACGCGGGACGGGGGGGCCTACAATGAGCAGTTCTTC.

The table lists this clone with a count of one. The chain carries TRBV27 and TRBJ2-5, with D uncertain. The CDR3 sequence is 13 residues long. V was shortened by 3 bases and J by 4 bases, with 9 bases between the two germline ends. Germline CDR1 reads MNHEY; CDR2 reads SMNVEV (reference sequence). The CDR3 region has the DNA TGTGCCAGCAGTTTCGTAGGATCAGAGACCCAGTACTTC. Translation gives CASSFVGSETQYF.

The chain is built from TRBV9 and TRBJ1-1; D call uncertain. The CDR3 totals 12 residues. The germline V gene encodes CDR1 SGDLS and CDR2 YYNGEE. The V end lost 4 bases, the J end lost 7 bases, and 11 bases lay between the germline ends. The CDR3 loop reads CASSPPQVEAFF. The CDR3 region has the DNA TGTGCCAGCAGCCCCCCCCAGGTTGAAGCTTTCTTT.

This chain connects TRBV4-1 to TRBJ1-1; D gene ambiguous. This CDR3 contains 15 residues. The germline V gene encodes CDR1 MGHRA and CDR2 YSYEKL. Trimming removed 1 base at V and 1 base at J, with 10 bases between. Written as DNA, the CDR3 is TGCGCCAGCAGCCAAGCTTACCTAACGAACACTGAAGCTTTCTTT. The encoded protein is CASSQAYLTNTEAFF.

This clone was found once. The V and J genes are TRBV30 and TRBJ1-2; a weak D match, TRBD1 (5 bases). Germline V gene data show CDR1 as GTSNPN and CDR2 as SVGIG (reference sequence). The CDR3 totals 13 residues. Trimming took 2 bases from V and 2 from J, leaving 9 bases between them. CDR3 sequence (DNA): TGTGCCTGGAGTCCAGGGACCAACTATGGCTACACCTTC. Its translation is CAWSPGTNYGYTF. The full variable domain, in which reference TRBV30 and TRBJ1-2 provide the parts outside the CDR3, is SQTIHQWPATLVQPVGSPLSLECTVEGTSNPNLYWYRQAAGRGLQLLFYSVGIGQISSEVPQNLSASRPQDRQFILSSKKLLLSDSGFYLCAWSPGTNYGYTFGSGTRLTVV.